Listed below are T cell receptor beta chains from one sample, sequenced in a study of OX40 agonist ivuxolimab in advanced cancers. Measured with immunoSEQ multiplex PCR; TCRdb has only the in-frame clones, and not every one. The sample shows about 42,000 clones, around 84% of them seen only once. This material consisted of CD4+ or CD8+ T cells sorted from blood, taken in a trial of the OX40 agonist ivuxolimab. The receptors here all came from an adult with an advanced solid tumor such as melanoma, head and neck, liver or kidney cancer. Each CDR3 is given with its conserved first and last residue. A D gene is named only where the DNA matches it firmly. Only part of the rows carry a size: once, few, many, or a class if the clone is expanded.

DNA: TGTGCCAGCAGTGACATCCGACAGTTCTATAATTCACCCCTCCACTTT; CDR3: CASSDIRQFYNSPLHF; size: .; J: TRBJ1-6; V: TRBV2; D: .
DNA: TGTGCCAGCAGTTCGCGACCCTATAAAGAGACCCAGTACTTC; CDR3: CASSSRPYKETQYF; size: once; J: TRBJ2-5; V: TRBV6-5; D: .
DNA: TGTGCCAGCAGCCCCTGGCCTAGCGCCTCCACAGATACGCAGTATTTT; CDR3: CASSPWPSASTDTQYF; size: .; J: TRBJ2-3; V: TRBV7-3; D: .
DNA: TGTGCCAGCAGCTTGGCAGGGGATAATCAGCCCCAGCATTTT; CDR3: CASSLAGDNQPQHF; size: once; J: TRBJ1-5; V: TRBV5-5; D: .
DNA: TGTGCCAGTAGTACGGGGGGGGCAAACAATGAGCAGTTCTTC; CDR3: CASSTGGANNEQFF; size: .; J: TRBJ2-1; V: TRBV19; D: TRBD2
DNA: TGCGCCAGCAGCCAAGATCCGGCCGGCATCTCCTACAATGAGCAGTTCTTC; CDR3: CASSQDPAGISYNEQFF; size: .; J: TRBJ2-1; V: TRBV4-1; D: .
DNA: TGTGCCAGCTTCACCAAGGAGGGATCTTTCGGCTATACCTTC; CDR3: CASFTKEGSFGYTF; size: .; J: TRBJ1-2; V: TRBV18; D: .
DNA: TGTGCCAGCAGCGTAGCGTTAGCGGGGGGGGCAGGAGAGACCCAGTACTTC; CDR3: CASSVALAGGAGETQYF; size: .; J: TRBJ2-5; V: TRBV9; D: TRBD2
DNA: TGTGCCAGCAGTGATCAGCCGGGATCACCCCTCCACTTT; CDR3: CASSDQPGSPLHF; size: few; J: TRBJ1-6; V: TRBV6-4; D: .
DNA: TGTGCCACCTGGGGCACTGAAGCTTTCTTT; CDR3: CATWGTEAFF; size: few; J: TRBJ1-1; V: TRBV4-2; D: .
DNA: TGTGCCATCAGTGAGTCCCAGCAAGAGACCCAGTACTTC; CDR3: CAISESQQETQYF; size: .; J: TRBJ2-5; V: TRBV10-3; D: .